The source of this T cell receptor beta chain is a study of T cells in Graves' hyperthyroidism and ophthalmopathy. About the research overall: It was at initial diagnosis, before any treatment, that peripheral blood was collected.

The CDR3 length is 14 residues. The germline gives CDR1 LGHDT, CDR2 YNNKEL (reference sequence). V lost 5 bases, J lost 2 bases, and 5 bases stayed unmatched. Researchers took RNA transcripts and amplified the TCR beta CDR3 regions from them. When the TCR CDR3 underwent first-round RT-PCR, the HTBI primer set was used. From the multiplex PCR reads, TCRdb called clonotypes with MiXCR, one entry per CDR3 protein. The table lists roughly 170,000 distinct CDR3 sequences, about a sixth of them singletons, with approximately 28% in the top ten. Exclusions: uncontrolled infection, other autoimmune disease, pregnancy, lactation. This clonotype has at least ten counts.

This TCR was sampled from a woman aged 45-65 years with Graves' hyperthyroidism. The chain has TRBV3-1 and TRBJ2-5; 7 nucleotides agree with TRBD1. Sample: blood. CDR3 residues: CASSYRTGQETQYF. Written as DNA, the CDR3 is TGTGCCAGCAGCTACCGGACAGGACAAGAGACCCAGTACTTC.